A selection of T cell receptor beta chains follows, all from one sample in a study of cytomegalovirus exposure and HLA in healthy donors. Profiling relied on immunoSEQ multiplex PCR, and the TCRdb table lists in-frame clones only, not all of them. The sample yields 55,000 to 75,000 clones, of which the top ten take up under 2%. The sequenced sample was PBMCs. The receptors shown here come from a woman between 25 and 40 years old in good health and CMV-seronegative. The CDR3 runs from the conserved cysteine through the conserved F or W. The D gene is left open where the match is weak.

>TRBJ2-7|TRBV7-2|NA
CASRRVQGTYEQYF
TGTGCCAGCAGGCGAGTTCAGGGGACCTACGAGCAGTACTTC
>TRBJ1-1|TRBV9|NA
CASSPAQGLIGFTEAFF
TGTGCCAGCAGCCCCGCTCAGGGTCTGATAGGTTTCACTGAAGCTTTCTTT
>TRBJ1-5|TRBV18|NA
CASSKREDQPQHF
TGTGCCAGCTCAAAGAGGGAGGACCAGCCCCAGCATTTT
>TRBJ2-3|TRBV5-8|NA
CASSPIRKGVQYF
TGTGCCAGCAGCCCGATCCGGAAGGGGGTCCAGTATTTT
>TRBJ2-7|TRBV7-8|TRBD2
CASSPGTSVYEQYF
TGTGCCAGCAGCCCCGGGACTAGCGTGTACGAGCAGTACTTC
>TRBJ2-2|TRBV15|NA
CATSSAQPNTGELFF
TGTGCCACCAGCAGTGCACAGCCGAACACCGGGGAGCTGTTTTTT
>TRBJ2-2|TRBV10-1|TRBD2
CASSPEKAGANTGELFF
TGCGCCAGCAGTCCAGAGAAAGCGGGAGCCAACACCGGGGAGCTGTTTTTT
>TRBJ1-1|TRBV9|NA
CAESGDRKGRTEAFF
TGTGCCGAAAGCGGGGACCGGAAGGGACGGACTGAAGCTTTCTTT
>TRBJ1-6|TRBV28|TRBD1
CASGQGNSPLHF
TGTGCCAGCGGACAGGGAAATTCACCCCTCCACTTT
>TRBJ1-1|TRBV9|NA
CASSGQENTEAFF
TGTGCCAGCAGCGGACAGGAGAACACTGAAGCTTTCTTT
>TRBJ1-5|TRBV6-6|NA
CASSYIASNQPQHF
TGTGCCAGCAGTTATATCGCGAGCAATCAGCCCCAGCATTTT
>TRBJ1-2|TRBV6-5|NA
CAAGSGYGYTF
TGTGCCGCGGGGTCAGGCTATGGCTACACCTTC
>TRBJ1-2|TRBV4-1|NA
CASSQDRPGTYYGYTF
TGCGCCAGCAGCCAAGATCGTCCAGGGACTTACTATGGCTACACCTTC
>TRBJ2-3|TRBV7-9|NA
CASSLSFSGASDTQYF
TGTGCCAGCAGCTTAAGTTTTTCAGGGGCGTCCGATACGCAGTATTTT
>TRBJ1-1|TRBV14|TRBD1
CASSPATGITAFF
TGTGCCAGCAGCCCCGCGACAGGGATTACGGCTTTCTTT
>TRBJ2-1|TRBV18|TRBD2
CASSPLTSGNSYNEQFF
TGTGCCAGCTCACCACTAACTAGCGGGAATTCCTACAATGAGCAGTTCTTC
>TRBJ1-1|TRBV4-2|NA
CASRSHGGPDGAFF
TGTGCCAGCAGATCACACGGGGGGCCCGATGGGGCTTTCTTT
>TRBJ2-1|TRBV7-6|TRBD1
CASSFGTGGYNEQFF
TGTGCCAGCAGCTTTGGTACAGGGGGCTACAATGAGCAGTTCTTC
>TRBJ2-5|TRBV18|NA
CASSPLATQETQYF
TGTGCCAGCTCACCGCTGGCAACCCAAGAGACCCAGTACTTC
>TRBJ1-4|TRBV9|TRBD1
CASSILGQPNEKLFF
TGTGCCAGCAGCATCCTGGGACAGCCTAATGAAAAACTGTTTTTT
>TRBJ1-5|TRBV18|NA
CASSPTSNQPQHF
TGTGCCAGCTCACCGACAAGCAATCAGCCCCAGCATTTT
>TRBJ1-1|TRBV18|NA
CASSPRGDTEAFF
TGTGCCAGCTCACCTCGGGGGGACACTGAAGCTTTCTTT
>TRBJ2-3|TRBV18|TRBD1
CASSPETGVRDTQYF
TGTGCCAGCTCACCAGAGACAGGGGTACGGGATACGCAGTATTTT
>TRBJ2-1|TRBV9|TRBD2
CASSVGTRRRDEQFF
TGTGCCAGCAGCGTAGGGACTAGGCGGCGGGATGAGCAGTTCTTC
>TRBJ2-3|TRBV10-2|TRBD2
CASRNSRGLEADTQYF
TGCGCCAGCAGGAATTCGAGGGGACTAGAGGCAGATACGCAGTATTTT
>TRBJ1-3|TRBV5-1|TRBD1
CASSLGDRAGNTIYF
TGCGCCAGCAGCTTGGGGGACAGGGCCGGAAACACCATATATTTT
>TRBJ1-5|TRBV7-2|NA
CASSFRGTNQPQHF
TGTGCCAGCAGCTTCCGGGGGACCAATCAGCCCCAGCATTTT
>TRBJ1-2|TRBV25-1|NA
CATVAADASNYGYTF
TGTGCCACGGTCGCCGCTGATGCCTCTAACTATGGCTACACCTTC
>TRBJ2-1|TRBV6-1|TRBD2
CASSEPGDTSGNYEQFF
TGTGCCAGCAGTGAACCCGGGGATACTAGCGGGAACTATGAGCAGTTCTTC
>TRBJ1-6|TRBV5-1|NA
CASSAEQGTPLHF
TGCGCCAGCAGCGCTGAGCAGGGGACACCCCTCCACTTT
>TRBJ1-5|TRBV19|TRBD1
CASSMTAGGQSNQPQHF
TGTGCCAGTAGCATGACCGCCGGGGGACAGAGCAATCAGCCCCAGCATTTT
>TRBJ1-2|TRBV4-3|NA
CASRKRGGEEGVYGYTF
TGCGCCAGCAGAAAAAGGGGGGGCGAGGAAGGGGTCTATGGCTACACCTTC
>TRBJ1-2|TRBV13|NA
CASSRKGRGNYGYTF
TGTGCCAGCAGCCGCAAGGGCAGGGGAAACTATGGCTACACCTTC
>TRBJ2-7|TRBV11-2|TRBD2
CASSRSGGPSYEQYF
TGTGCCAGCAGCCGTAGCGGGGGTCCCTCCTACGAGCAGTACTTC
>TRBJ1-2|TRBV29-1|NA
CSGYRDANYGYTF
TGCAGCGGATACAGGGACGCTAACTATGGCTACACCTTC
>TRBJ2-3|TRBV7-2|TRBD2
CASSRSGKDTQYF
TGTGCCAGCAGCCGTAGCGGGAAGGATACGCAGTATTTT
>TRBJ1-4|TRBV28|NA
CASRNQNNEKLFF
TGTGCCAGCAGGAATCAGAATAATGAAAAACTGTTTTTT
>TRBJ1-1|TRBV6-6|NA
CASSYSEGQPEAFF
TGTGCCAGCAGTTACTCGGAGGGCCAACCTGAAGCTTTCTTT
>TRBJ2-7|TRBV29-1|NA
CSVVRRDSSYEQYF
TGCAGCGTCGTAAGGCGGGACAGCTCTTACGAGCAGTACTTC
>TRBJ2-7|TRBV11-3|NA
CASSLETGGNYEQYF
TGTGCCAGCAGCTTAGAAACAGGTGGGAACTACGAGCAGTACTTC
>TRBJ1-1|TRBV4-1|TRBD1
CASSQGDRNTEAFF
TGCGCCAGCAGCCAAGGGGACAGGAACACTGAAGCTTTCTTT
>TRBJ2-2|TRBV19|NA
CASRPAATGELFF
TGTGCCAGTAGGCCCGCAGCGACCGGGGAGCTGTTTTTT